Presented here are 26 T cell receptor beta chains from one specimen sequenced in a study of T cell responses to AZD1222 COVID-19 vaccine. Profiling relied on immunoSEQ multiplex PCR, and the TCRdb table lists in-frame clones only, not all of them. The sample has roughly 70,000 clones, 75% to 85% seen once. Sample: peripheral blood, taken on day 0 of AZD1222 vaccination. These receptors were taken from an adult in good health.

The chain combines TRBV5-6 with TRBJ1-2, with 10 positions matching TRBD1. Germline CDR1 is SGHDT and CDR2 is YYEEEE. V dropped 4 bases and J dropped 4; count of bases not matched to a gene: 7. This CDR3 contains 15 residues. CDR3 loop: CASSDGTGVGYGYTF. The CDR3, as DNA: TGTGCCAGCAGCGACGGGACAGGGGTCGGCTATGGCTACACCTTC.

This clone has just one count. The V and J genes are TRBV30 and TRBJ1-1; a weak D match, TRBD1 (5 bases). V lost 2 bases, J lost 7 bases, and 8 bases lay in between. This CDR3 spans 11 amino acids. The germline V gene has CDR1 GTSNPN and CDR2 SVGIG (reference sequence). The CDR3 DNA follows: TGTGCCTGGAGTTCACAGGTTGAAGCTTTCTTT. Protein product: CAWSSQVEAFF.

J is TRBJ2-5 and V is TRBV5-1; TRBD2 agrees at 15 bases. This CDR3 comprises 18 residues. Trimming took 4 bases from V and 4 from J; bases not matched to a gene: 11. Germline V gives CDR1 SGHRS, CDR2 YFSETQ. Here the CDR3 reads CASSPGLAGGRYGETQYF. In nucleotides, the CDR3 is TGCGCCAGCAGCCCCGGACTAGCGGGGGGGCGGTATGGAGAGACCCAGTACTTC.

This chain joins TRBV7-9 and TRBJ1-1, with 7 nucleotides matching TRBD1. Germline V lookup: CDR1 SEHNR, CDR2 FQNEAQ (reference sequence). V trimming: 5 bases; J trimming: 3 bases; junction bases outside the gene matches: 24. The CDR3 is made up of 20 amino acids. Here the CDR3 reads CASSTNTLKRGQNDDTEAFF. The CDR3, as DNA: TGTGCCAGCAGCACCAACACCCTCAAAAGGGGGCAGAATGATGACACTGAAGCTTTCTTT.

This clone was seen a few times. The sample holds other DNA sequences that translate to the same CDR3. The chain uses TRBV15 and TRBJ1-6, with D hard to call. The germline V and J ends were trimmed by 0 bases and 9 bases, with 6 bases remaining between them. CDR3 size: 13 residues. Germline V gene data show CDR1 as LNHNV and CDR2 as YYDKDF (reference sequence). This CDR3 reads CATSRDGSSPLHF. As DNA, the CDR3 is TGTGCCACCAGCAGAGATGGGAGTTCACCCCTCCACTTT.

The chain links TRBV6-5 to TRBJ1-5; 7 positions match TRBD1. V lost 7 bases, J lost 3 bases, and 3 bases stayed unmatched. Germline V gene sequence: CDR1 MNHEY, CDR2 SVGAGI. CDR3 length: 13 residues. CDR3 residues: CASMGQFNQPQHF. The CDR3, as DNA: TGTGCCAGCATGGGACAGTTCAATCAGCCCCAGCATTTT.

V gene TRBV2 combines with J gene TRBJ1-5; D is perhaps TRBD1 (5 bases). V lost 7 bases and J 1 base, leaving 11 bases between the germline ends. The length of the CDR3 is 14 residues. From germline, CDR1 is SNHLY and CDR2 FYNNEI. CDR3 sequence (DNA): TGTGCCAGCACCCTGGACACCAGCAATCAGCCCCAGCATTTT. Its translation is CASTLDTSNQPQHF.

The chain couples TRBV5-1 to TRBJ2-6; D is unclear. CDR1 and CDR2 from the germline V gene are SGHRS and YFSETQ. The CDR3 runs 16 residues. V lost 0 bases and J 12 bases, leaving 19 bases between the germline ends. CDR3 residues: CASSLDVAGPQSVLTF. CDR3 sequence (DNA): TGCGCCAGCAGCTTGGATGTGGCAGGTCCGCAAAGCGTCCTGACTTTC.

The gene calls are TRBV28 and TRBJ2-5; 9 bases are a match to TRBD2. The CDR3 sequence is 16 residues long. The J segment lost 4 bases and the V segment lost 3 bases, leaving 9 bases of the junction unmatched. In germline, CDR1 is MDHEN, CDR2 SYDVKM. The CDR3, as DNA: TGTGCCAGCAGTTTCGCGGGGGGGCCGGGAGGAGAGACCCAGTACTTC. It encodes CASSFAGGPGGETQYF.

The chain carries TRBV11-3 and TRBJ2-7; D possibly matches TRBD1 or TRBD2 (5 bases each). Trimming shortened V by 0 bases and J by 0 bases, and 9 bases separated the two germline ends. In germline, CDR1 is SGHNT, CDR2 YENEEA. This CDR3 has 15 amino acids. The CDR3 sequence: CASSLEAGSSYEQYF. Written as DNA, the CDR3 is TGTGCCAGCAGCTTAGAGGCAGGGAGCTCCTACGAGCAGTACTTC.

This clone occurred once. The chain joins TRBV5-4 to TRBJ2-2; 7 bases agree with TRBD2. This CDR3 region has 14 residues. CDR1 and CDR2 (germline): SGHNT, YYREEE (reference sequence). With V trimmed by 5 bases and J by 4 bases, 5 bases remained unmatched. In DNA form, the CDR3 reads TGTGCCAGCAGTCTAGCGGAAATCACCGGGGAGCTGTTTTTT. This sequence encodes CASSLAEITGELFF.

The genes are TRBV27 and TRBJ1-3, with D possibly matching TRBD1 (6 bases). V dropped 7 bases and J dropped 4 bases, with 11 bases sitting between them. Germline V gives CDR1 MNHEY, CDR2 SMNVEV (reference sequence). This CDR3 spans 13 amino acids. The CDR3 protein is CASKQGAGNTIYF. The CDR3 DNA reads TGTGCCAGCAAACAGGGAGCAGGAAACACCATATATTTT.

This clone was counted a few times. The V and J genes are TRBV3-1 (or the pseudogene TRBV3-2) and TRBJ1-4; 10 bases are shared with TRBD1. Germline trimming cut 1 base from V and 6 bases from J; bases unmatched to any gene: 17. This CDR3 comprises 20 residues. Germline CDR1 and CDR2: LGHDT and YNNKEL (reference sequence). The chain's CDR3 is CASSQGVDFITGQGYEKLFF. The CDR3 DNA follows: TGTGCCAGCAGCCAAGGCGTTGACTTCATAACGGGACAGGGGTATGAAAAACTGTTTTTT.

This chain connects TRBV27 to TRBJ2-6; 8 bases are a match to TRBD1. J lost 2 bases, V lost 0 bases, and 15 bases had no gene match. Germline V gene data show CDR1 as MNHEY and CDR2 as SMNVEV (reference sequence). The CDR3 covers 21 residues. The CDR3 nucleotides are TGTGCCAGCAGTTTATCGTCCCCAGGGGGCGAGACAGACCCTGGGGCCAACGTCCTGACTTTC. It encodes CASSLSSPGGETDPGANVLTF.

The chain has TRBV19 and TRBJ1-5; D unclear. Germline assignment: CDR1 LNHDA and CDR2 SQIVND (reference sequence). V was trimmed by 3 bases and J by 7 bases, leaving 10 bases between them. The CDR3 contains 13 residues. CDR3 residues: CASSMGLGQPQHF. The DNA for the CDR3 is TGTGCCAGTAGTATGGGGTTGGGGCAGCCCCAGCATTTT.

The V and J genes are TRBV5-5 and TRBJ1-4; D is possibly TRBD1 (6 bases). This CDR3 region has 15 residues. The germline CDR1 and CDR2 sequences are SGHKS and YYEKEE (reference sequence). Deletions cut 1 base from V and 7 bases from J, with 14 bases between. CDR3 DNA sequence: TGTGCCAGCAGCTTGTTTCAGGGGAGGAGTGAAAAACTGTTTTTT. Amino acid sequence: CASSLFQGRSEKLFF.

This chain joins TRBV7-9 and TRBJ1-2; maybe TRBD1 (6 bases). The CDR3 is made up of 11 amino acids. CDR1 is SEHNR, CDR2 FQNEAQ, per germline (reference sequence). Deletions cut 6 bases from V and 8 bases from J, with 10 bases between. In DNA form, the CDR3 reads TGTGCCAGCAGACTCACAGGGGGCTACACCTTC. Translated: CASRLTGGYTF.

The V gene is TRBV7-3, the J gene TRBJ2-2; the match to TRBD1 covers 8 bases. This CDR3 has 14 amino acids. Germline loops: CDR1 SGHTA, CDR2 FQGTGA. V was clipped by 5 bases and J by 5 bases; unmatched bases: 4. CDR3 region: CASSPRQGTGELFF. The CDR3 DNA reads TGTGCCAGCAGCCCTCGACAGGGGACCGGGGAGCTGTTTTTT.

The rearrangement uses TRBV7-2 and TRBJ2-6, with unresolved D. This CDR3 has 19 residues. CDR1 and CDR2 (germline): SGHTA, FQGNSA. V dropped 1 base and J dropped 0 bases, with 16 bases sitting between them. The CDR3 reads CASSLGVEELLSGANVLTF. The CDR3 bases are TGTGCCAGCAGCTTAGGGGTAGAAGAACTCCTCTCTGGGGCCAACGTCCTGACTTTC.

The CDR3 DNA reads as TGTGCCAGCAGGGGACAGGGGGGGATCCTTAACACTGAAGCTTTCTTT. Translated, it gives CASRGQGGILNTEAFF. V and J are TRBV2 and TRBJ1-1; 11 nucleotides match TRBD1. Trimming at V came to 6 bases and at J to 2 bases, leaving 8 bases not matched to a gene. Germline V gene lookup returns CDR1 SNHLY and CDR2 FYNNEI. This CDR3 region has 16 residues.

CDR3 sequence: CAWSVGTSEQYF. As DNA, the CDR3 is TGTGCCTGGTCCGTGGGGACATCCGAGCAGTACTTC. The rearrangement links TRBV30 to TRBJ2-7; possibly TRBD1 for D (6 bases). CDR1 and CDR2 from the germline V gene are GTSNPN and SVGIG (reference sequence). The CDR3 is 12 amino acids. V was pared by 5 bases and J by 6 bases, with 14 bases between. Full variable domain (missing parts from reference TRBV30 and TRBJ2-7): SQTIHQWPATLVQPVGSPLSLECTVEGTSNPNLYWYRQAAGRGLQLLFYSVGIGQISSEVPQNLSASRPQDRQFILSSKKLLLSDSGFYLCAWSVGTSEQYFGPGTRLTVT.

This clone appeared once. The chain has TRBV5-6 and TRBJ1-1; a weak D match, TRBD1 (5 bases). Looked up from germline, CDR1 is SGHDT and CDR2 is YYEEEE. The length of the CDR3 is 13 residues. The V end lost 4 bases, the J end lost 4 bases, and 11 bases lay between the germline ends. CDR3 in DNA: TGTGCCAGCAGCGCTTGGGGGGGCACTGAAGCTTTCTTT. The encoded protein is CASSAWGGTEAFF.

This clone was seen just once. The chain recombines TRBV9 with TRBJ2-4, with 7 bases fitting TRBD2. Germline lookup yields CDR1 SGDLS and CDR2 YYNGEE. CDR3 length equals 18 residues. The V segment lost 3 bases and the J segment 3 bases; nucleotides outside the gene matches: 15. The CDR3 protein is CASSGSAVGGGVKNIQYF. DNA for the CDR3: TGTGCCAGCAGCGGTTCCGCTGTTGGCGGGGGAGTCAAAAACATTCAGTACTTC.

The rearrangement links TRBV7-6 to TRBJ2-2; D not resolved. There are 14 residues in the CDR3. Germline V CDR1 and CDR2: SGHVS, FNYEAQ. Trimming removed 1 base from V and 4 bases from J, with 7 bases in between. This chain's CDR3 is CASSLDLSTGELFF. Here the CDR3 DNA reads TGTGCCAGCAGCTTAGATCTGAGCACCGGGGAGCTGTTTTTT.

The genes are TRBV10-3 and TRBJ2-1; TRBD1 aligns across 9 bases. The CDR3 length is 14 residues. Trimming cost V 5 bases and J 8 bases; bases outside gene matches: 7. The V gene's germline CDR1 is ENHRY and CDR2 SYGVKD. The CDR3 DNA is TGTGCCATCAGTCCGGGACAGGGTCCTCATGAGCAGTTCTTC. This translates into CAISPGQGPHEQFF.

The V and J genes are TRBV6-5 and TRBJ2-5; D possibly matches TRBD1 or TRBD2 (6 bases each). The germline V gene encodes CDR1 MNHEY and CDR2 SVGAGI. Trimming took off 2 bases at V and 5 bases at J, with 15 bases between the two ends. The CDR3 runs 15 residues. The CDR3 here is CASSYGGQSDETQYF. The CDR3 DNA follows: TGTGCCAGCAGTTACGGGGGGCAGTCGGACGAGACCCAGTACTTC.